This T cell receptor (beta chain) was retrieved from a study of control samples from healthy donors and cancer patients (dated by TCRdb to 2020 to 2022). Library prep was done by the immunoSEQ multiplex PCR assay. TCRdb took over this immuneACCESS table, retaining in-frame rearrangements with V and J assigned. Such tables are incomplete; in checked studies, under half of the missing clones stem from an unresolved V gene, and the remainder is unexplained. The sample records some 120,000 clones, approximately 90% of which are singletons. The ten biggest clones cover approximately 1.1% of the sample. Via the germline V gene, CDR1 is KGHSH and CDR2 LQKENI. There are 18 amino acids in the CDR3, from cysteine to phenylalanine inclusive. Solely the CDR3 DNA is kept, with 54 bases framed from the first base. To note about this clone: The antigen this receptor binds is unknown. A junction end diverges from the germline sequence, so it may reflect a read error.

Here the chain combines TRBV18 and TRBJ1-2, with the D gene call left open. The source is a woman aged 50 to 65 with colorectal cancer. Specimen: PBMCs. DNA sequence: TGTGCCAGCTCACCAAAACCGATTTACAGCGAACTTAACTATGACTACACCTTC. Translated, this is CASSPKPIYSELNYDYTF.